This entry concerns a single TCR beta chain. Its specificity is unknown. This sample was included in a study of cytotoxic CD8 clonotypes in ibrutinib-treated CLL. At the level of the study: Researchers reported over nine relapsed/refractory and about 15 treatment-naive patients, 17 to 18 of them IGHV unmutated. The authors obtained response samples at a median of roughly twelve months of treatment, range 6 to 36. The average sample held around 260,000 productive templates and 85,000 to 100,000 productive rearrangements.

Assay used: immunoSEQ multiplex PCR; TCRdb lists only in-frame clones, some missing. Of about 130,000 clones in the sample, around 84% were seen once. Trimming cost V 3 bases and J 2 bases; bases outside gene matches: 6. The CDR3 sequence is 15 residues long. Per germline, CDR1 SEHNR and CDR2 FQNEAQ (reference sequence). Study-level points and caveats: At baseline, clonality was higher than in age-matched healthy donors and correlated with CD8+ counts.

The starting material was PBMCs, obtained after 24 months of ibrutinib treatment. This chain uses TRBV7-9 with TRBJ2-5; 7 bases map to TRBD2. The receptor was isolated from a human donor with chronic lymphocytic leukemia. For the CDR3, the DNA is TGTGCCAGCAGCTTGACCAGCGGGAAACAAGAGACCCAGTACTTC. It yields the protein CASSLTSGKQETQYF.